The next 21 T cell receptor beta chains were all read from a single sample in a study of CD8+CD57+ T cells in acquired aplastic anemia. Flow cytometry had shown expanded CD8+CD57+ cells in the patients chosen for sequencing. CDR3 and TCR beta VDJ profiling relied on a genomic DNA template. TCRdb re-analysed the reads in MiXCR, keeping a single row per CDR3 protein. The sample contains approximately 250,000 distinct CDR3 sequences, approximately 82% of which appear only once. The specimen sequenced was sorted CD4+, CD8+, or CD8+CD57+ T cells (not recorded which) from PBMCs. The receptors stem from a human donor with aplastic anemia.

The V and J genes are TRBV2 and TRBJ2-2; 8 bases line up with TRBD1. V shed 10 bases and J 6 bases; nucleotides not matched to a gene: 13. The V gene's germline CDR1 is SNHLY and CDR2 FYNNEI. The CDR3 length is 15 residues. The CDR3 DNA sequence: TGTGCCATCGACCAGGACAGGGAGGCCCCCGGGGAGCTGTTTTTT. Encoded protein: CAIDQDREAPGELFF.

Concerning this clonotype itself: This CDR3 is missing its conserved last phenylalanine or tryptophan, likely due to a read error. The DNA is left out, because the CDR3 cannot be placed on it with certainty; the CDR3 is given as TCRdb lists it. The genes are TRBV11-3 and TRBJ1-2; TRBD1 was called by the table and not checked on the DNA. Ends included, the CDR3 has 16 residues. The germline CDR1 and CDR2 sequences are SGHNT and YENEEA. The CDR3 spells CASSLDLTGNTEAFFC.

This clonotype appeared many times. This sequence joins TRBV12-3 or TRBV12-4 and TRBJ1-1, with 7 positions matching TRBD1. The CDR3 contains 12 residues. J lost 4 bases, V lost 5 bases, and 1 base had no gene match. DNA of the CDR3: TGTGCCAGCAGTACAGGGGTCACTGAAGCTTTCTTT. It is translated as CASSTGVTEAFF.

This chain uses TRBV7-8 with TRBJ2-1; tentative D call: TRBD2 (6 bases). The CDR3 has 14 amino acids. Per the germline V gene, CDR1 is SGHVS and CDR2 is FQNEAQ. Trimming left V 5 bases short and J 3 bases short, with 11 bases between. DNA of the CDR3: TGTGCCAGCAGCCCCACCGGGAGCTACAATGAGCAGTTCTTC. Encoded protein: CASSPTGSYNEQFF.

The chain carries TRBV7-9 and TRBJ1-6, with D uncertain. The V gene lost 8 bases and the J gene lost 16 bases, with 30 bases spanning the gap. This CDR3 is built from 16 residues. Germline V lookup: CDR1 SEHNR, CDR2 FQNEAQ (reference sequence). This CDR3 is CASSWADGQFFGPLHF. Here the CDR3 DNA reads TGTGCCAGCTCCTGGGCGGATGGGCAGTTTTTCGGGCCACTCCACTTT. Supplemented by reference TRBV7-9 and TRBJ1-6, the full variable domain reads DTGVSQNPRHKITKRGQNVTFRCDPISEHNRLYWYRQTLGQGPEFLTYFQNEAQLEKSRLLSDRFSAERPKGSFSTLEIQRTEQGDSAMYLCASSWADGQFFGPLHFGNGTRLTVT.

The V and J genes are TRBV7-2 and TRBJ2-7, with 7 bases lining up with TRBD1. The CDR3 is made up of 15 amino acids. V was pared by 4 bases and J by 13 bases, with 19 bases of the junction left unmatched. Germline V gene lookup returns CDR1 SGHTA and CDR2 FQGNSA. The CDR3, as DNA: TGTGCCAGCAGCTCTGCAGGGGGAGAGACCCAGTACCACTACTTC. It codes for CASSSAGGETQYHYF.

In the case of this clonotype: One end of the junction is discordant with germline, which a read error may explain. J is TRBJ1-1 and V is TRBV5-4; TRBD1 matches at 8 bases. This CDR3 has 17 amino acids. Germline assignment: CDR1 SGHNT and CDR2 YYREEE (reference sequence). The CDR3 DNA follows: TGTGCCAGCAGCTTTACTAGCGGACAGGGAGGAAACACTGGAGCTTTCTTT. Amino acids: CASSFTSGQGGNTGAFF.

The chain employs TRBV6-5 and TRBJ1-5; D gene unclear. Germline V CDR1 and CDR2: MNHEY, SVGAGI. The CDR3 consists of 14 residues. Between the trimmed V and J ends, which lost 2 bases and 4 bases, there was a span of 9 bases. The CDR3: CASSYVQANQPQHF. The CDR3 nucleotides read TGTGCCAGCAGTTACGTGCAGGCTAATCAGCCCCAGCATTTT.

The chain links TRBV29-1 to TRBJ2-5; D not certain. Looked up from germline, CDR1 is SQVTM and CDR2 is ANQGSEA. V lost 4 bases to trimming and J lost 5 bases, with 11 bases between them. There are 12 residues in the CDR3. The CDR3 sequence is CSVVEDGETQYF. CDR3 nucleotide sequence: TGCAGCGTTGTAGAGGATGGGGAGACCCAGTACTTC. The full variable domain, its missing parts supplied by reference TRBV29-1 and TRBJ2-5, is SAVISQKPSRDICQRGTSLTIQCQVDSQVTMMFWYRQQPGQSLTLIATANQGSEATYESGFVIDKFPISRPNLTFSTLTVSNMSPEDSSIYLCSVVEDGETQYFGPGTRLLVL.

The CDR3 nucleotides read TGTGCCAGCAAGAGAAGGACAGATCCCTACGAGCAGTACTTC. Amino acids: CASKRRTDPYEQYF. This chain connects TRBV2 to TRBJ2-7, with D perhaps matching TRBD1 (6 bases). Germline V gene data show CDR1 as SNHLY and CDR2 as FYNNEI. Trimming stripped 7 bases from V and 2 bases from J, with 15 bases between. The CDR3 runs to 14 residues.

The rearrangement links TRBV9 to TRBJ1-1, with D perhaps TRBD1 (5 bases). Germline CDR1 is SGDLS and CDR2 is YYNGEE. The CDR3 spans 15 residues. The V end lost 0 bases, the J end lost 12 bases, and 21 bases lay between the germline ends. CDR3 nucleotides: TGTGCCAGCAGCGTAGAAGGGGACCCGAAGGATGACTCTTTCTTT. The encoded protein is CASSVEGDPKDDSFF.

This clonotype has just a few counts. The CDR3 DNA follows: TGTGCCAGCAGTCGCGGGGTAAATTCCTACAATGAGCAGTTCTTC. This codes for CASSRGVNSYNEQFF. The rearrangement joins TRBV2 to TRBJ2-1; perhaps TRBD2 as D (6 bases). Trimming left V 5 bases short and J 1 base short, with 12 bases between. Germline CDR1 SNHLY, CDR2 FYNNEI. CDR3 length equals 15 residues.

In regard to this clonotype: Germline and junction disagree at one end, which may indicate a read error. CDR3 sequence (DNA): TGTGCCAGCAGCTTAGCCCACGGGACAAAAAAGACCCATTTT. This codes for CASSLAHGTKKTHF. V usage is TRBV7-6 and J usage is TRBJ2-3, with D maybe TRBD1 (6 bases). The CDR3 is 14 amino acids. Germline CDR1 is SGHVS and CDR2 is FNYEAQ.

This clonotype has more than one count but fewer than ten. This chain joins TRBV6-5 and TRBJ2-1; maybe TRBD2 (5 bases). Looked up from germline, CDR1 is MNHEY and CDR2 is SVGAGI. Deletions cut 6 bases from V and 4 bases from J, with 16 bases between. This CDR3 has 15 residues. CDR3 sequence reads: CASRRSRGDYNEQFF. The CDR3 bases are TGTGCCAGCAGGCGATCTCGGGGAGATTACAATGAGCAGTTCTTC.

This chain uses TRBV5-6 with TRBJ2-5; D is unresolved. V was pared by 0 bases and J by 7 bases, with 19 bases between. From germline, CDR1 is SGHDT and CDR2 YYEEEE. CDR3 length equals 16 residues. For the CDR3, the DNA is TGTGCCAGCAGCTTGGGGAGTTTGCGAACTCTCGGGACCCAGTACTTC. Its translation is CASSLGSLRTLGTQYF.

The chain uses TRBV5-5 and TRBJ2-2; possibly TRBD1 for D (6 bases). Germline values: CDR1 SGHKS, CDR2 YYEKEE (reference sequence). Trimming cost V 2 bases and J 6 bases, with 11 bases left between them. This CDR3 has 14 residues. The CDR3 bases are TGTGCCAGCAGCTTCGTGAGGGGGTCCGGGGAGCTGTTTTTT. It codes for CASSFVRGSGELFF. The full variable domain, with the rest looked up from reference TRBV5-5 and TRBJ2-2, is DAGVTQSPTHLIKTRGQQVTLRCSPISGHKSVSWYQQVLGQGPQFIFQYYEKEERGRGNFPDRFSARQFPNYSSELNVNALLLGDSALYLCASSFVRGSGELFFGEGSRLTVL.

The chain uses TRBV7-8 and TRBJ2-1; 7 bases are shared with TRBD1. This CDR3 contains 14 residues. Per the germline V gene, CDR1 is SGHVS and CDR2 is FQNEAQ. CDR3 nucleotide sequence: TGTGCTAGTAGTATGGCGAGGGGGCTAGATGAGCAGTTCTTC. Its protein product is CASSMARGLDEQFF.

With regard to this clonotype: The CDR3 ends on some other residue instead of the conserved phenylalanine or tryptophan, so this is likely a read error. No DNA is shown, since the ends of the CDR3 on it are uncertain; the CDR3 is the one TCRdb lists. V gene TRBV7-8 combines with J gene TRBJ2-7; the table's TRBD2 call for D was not verified on the DNA. Germline-derived CDR1 and CDR2 are SGHVS and FQNEAQ. The length of the CDR3 is 13 amino acids, counting both ends. The CDR3 spells CASSGGGGSEQHY.

The CDR3 protein is CASSLDVTANTQAFF. The CDR3 region has the DNA TGTGCCAGCAGCTTAGATGTGACTGCCAATACTCAGGCCTTCTTT. The genes are TRBV7-8 and TRBJ1-1; no clear D. Germline lookup yields CDR1 SGHVS and CDR2 FQNEAQ. V lost 1 base, J lost 14 bases, and 23 bases lay in between. The CDR3 has 15 residues.

As regards this clonotype: One end of the junction fails to match germline, which may point to a read error. The chain employs TRBV7-2 and TRBJ1-6; D gene unclear. The germline gives CDR1 SGHTA, CDR2 FQGNSA. This CDR3 contains 13 residues. CDR3 sequence (DNA): TGTGCCAGCAGCTCTCGTTCTGGGTCAACACTCCTTTTT. It translates to CASSSRSGSTLLF.

This clonotype appeared many times. This sequence joins TRBV7-8 and TRBJ1-1; maybe TRBD1 (5 bases). Germline assignment: CDR1 SGHVS and CDR2 FQNEAQ. The V and J ends lost 0 bases and 4 bases respectively, with 12 bases between them. This CDR3 contains 15 residues. CDR3 DNA sequence: TGTGCCAGCAGCTTAGCATCTCGCGGGGGCACTGAAGCTTTCTTT. Encoded protein: CASSLASRGGTEAFF.